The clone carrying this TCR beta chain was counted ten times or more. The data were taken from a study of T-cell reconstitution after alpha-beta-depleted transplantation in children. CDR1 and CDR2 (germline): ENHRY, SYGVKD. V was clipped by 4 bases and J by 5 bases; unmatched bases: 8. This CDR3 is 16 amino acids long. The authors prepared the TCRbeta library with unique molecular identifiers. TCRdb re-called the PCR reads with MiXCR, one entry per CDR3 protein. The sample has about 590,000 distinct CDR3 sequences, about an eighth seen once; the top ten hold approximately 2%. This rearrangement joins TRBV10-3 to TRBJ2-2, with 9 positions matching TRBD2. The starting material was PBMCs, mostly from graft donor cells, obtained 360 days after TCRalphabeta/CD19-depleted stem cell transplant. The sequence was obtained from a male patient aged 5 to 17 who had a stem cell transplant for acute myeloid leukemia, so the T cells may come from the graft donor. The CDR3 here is CAISGTLAGWTGELFF. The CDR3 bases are TGTGCCATCAGTGGGACACTAGCGGGTTGGACCGGGGAGCTGTTTTTT.